A single T cell receptor (beta chain) is shown here with its context. The assay was immunoSEQ multiplex PCR, and TCRdb's table has in-frame clones only and misses some. In the table there are tens of thousands of clones, almost 90% of which are singletons. This specimen comes from a study of OX40 agonist ivuxolimab in advanced cancers. The CDR3 extends over 11 amino acids. The V end was cut by 6 bases, the J end by 3 bases, with 6 bases between. Germline lookup yields CDR1 SNHLY and CDR2 FYNNEI. The origin of this receptor is an adult with an advanced solid tumor such as melanoma, head and neck, liver or kidney cancer. The gene calls are TRBV2 and TRBJ2-7; D is uncertain. The sample consisted of CD4+ or CD8+ T cells sorted from blood, taken in a trial of the OX40 agonist ivuxolimab. CDR3 nucleotides: TGTGCCAGCAGGCTCTACTACGAGCAGTACTTC. Amino acid sequence: CASRLYYEQYF.